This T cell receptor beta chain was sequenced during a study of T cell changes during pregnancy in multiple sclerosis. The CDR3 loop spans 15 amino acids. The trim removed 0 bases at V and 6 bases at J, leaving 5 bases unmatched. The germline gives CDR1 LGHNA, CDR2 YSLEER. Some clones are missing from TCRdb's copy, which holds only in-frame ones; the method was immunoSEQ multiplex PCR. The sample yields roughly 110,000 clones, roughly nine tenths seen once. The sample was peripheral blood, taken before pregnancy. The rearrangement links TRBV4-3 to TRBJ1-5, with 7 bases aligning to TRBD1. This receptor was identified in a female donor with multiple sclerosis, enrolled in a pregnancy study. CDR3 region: CASSQETGPGQPQHF. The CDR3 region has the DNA TGCGCCAGCAGCCAAGAGACAGGGCCAGGTCAGCCCCAGCATTTT.